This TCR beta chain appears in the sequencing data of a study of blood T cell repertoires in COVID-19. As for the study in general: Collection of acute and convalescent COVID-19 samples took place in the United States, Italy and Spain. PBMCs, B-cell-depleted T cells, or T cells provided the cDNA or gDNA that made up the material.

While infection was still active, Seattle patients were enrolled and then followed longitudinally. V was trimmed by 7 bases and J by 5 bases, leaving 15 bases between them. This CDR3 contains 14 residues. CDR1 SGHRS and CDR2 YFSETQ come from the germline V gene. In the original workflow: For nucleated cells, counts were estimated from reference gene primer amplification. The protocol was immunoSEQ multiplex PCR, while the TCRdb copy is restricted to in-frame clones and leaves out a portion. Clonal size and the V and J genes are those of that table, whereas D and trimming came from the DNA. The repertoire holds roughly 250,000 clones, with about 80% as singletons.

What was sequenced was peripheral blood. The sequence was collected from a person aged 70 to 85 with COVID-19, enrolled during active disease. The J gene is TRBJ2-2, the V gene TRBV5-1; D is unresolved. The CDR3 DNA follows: TGCGCCAGCTCGAAGGTGGCGGAGACCGGGGAGCTGTTTTTT. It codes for CASSKVAETGELFF. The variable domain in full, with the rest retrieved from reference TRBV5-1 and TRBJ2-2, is KAGVTQTPRYLIKTRGQQVTLSCSPISGHRSVSWYQQTPGQGLQFLFEYFSETQRNKGNFPGRFSGRQFSNSRSEMNVSTLELGDSALYLCASSKVAETGELFFGEGSRLTVL.